This T cell receptor beta chain originates from a study of cytomegalovirus exposure and HLA in healthy donors. V shed 4 bases and J shed 2 bases, with 15 bases lying between them. Germline V gives CDR1 GTSNPN, CDR2 SVGIG (reference sequence). The CDR3 spans 15 residues. Measured with immunoSEQ multiplex PCR; TCRdb has only the in-frame clones, and not every one. This table has roughly 75,000 clones, about 94% appearing once. The receptor comes from a man younger than 35 in good health and CMV-seropositive. The sequencing input was PBMCs. The V gene is TRBV30, the J gene TRBJ1-3, with D possibly matching TRBD1 (5 bases). CDR3 DNA sequence: TGTGCCTGGACTTTTAGGGGAGGGACTGGAAACACCATATATTTT. It encodes CAWTFRGGTGNTIYF.